These 22 T cell receptor beta chains came from one sample sequenced in a study of blood T cell repertoires in COVID-19. TCRdb's copy holds only in-frame clones and misses some; the assay was immunoSEQ multiplex PCR. Seen here are roughly 190,000 clones, 84% observed once, and the top ten hold approximately 3%. The sample consisted of PBMCs or T cells enriched from blood (not recorded which). The receptors here all came from a woman aged 25 to 45 who had recovered from COVID-19.

The V call is TRBV28, the J call TRBJ1-1; the D is unclear. The CDR3 consists of 14 residues. V lost 8 bases to trimming and J lost 5 bases, with 18 bases between them. Germline-derived CDR1 and CDR2 are MDHEN and SYDVKM. The CDR3 DNA is TGTGCCAGCCCCCCTTCGGGAAAGCGGACTGAAGCTTTCTTT. Its translation is CASPPSGKRTEAFF.

The V call is TRBV28, the J call TRBJ2-1; 9 bases match TRBD2. This CDR3 spans 16 amino acids. Germline assignment: CDR1 MDHEN and CDR2 SYDVKM. V shed 6 bases and J 9 bases; nucleotides not matched to a gene: 15. The CDR3 sequence is CASRLGGDRREGEQFF. Here the CDR3 DNA reads TGTGCCAGCAGACTGGGGGGGGATAGGCGGGAGGGTGAGCAGTTCTTC.

The genes are TRBV5-1 and TRBJ2-2; 8 nucleotides line up with TRBD1. The V segment lost 1 base and the J segment 1 base; nucleotides outside the gene matches: 9. Germline-derived CDR1 and CDR2 are SGHRS and YFSETQ. The CDR3 has 18 amino acids. The CDR3, as DNA: TGCGCCAGCAGCTTGATCTCAGGGGGCGCGGGGAACACCGGGGAGCTGTTTTTT. Protein: CASSLISGGAGNTGELFF.

The J gene is TRBJ1-1, the V gene TRBV5-6; TRBD1 matches at 9 bases. This CDR3 comprises 14 residues. V lost 1 base, J lost 3 bases, and 1 base stayed unmatched. Germline V gives CDR1 SGHDT, CDR2 YYEEEE. In nucleotides, the CDR3 is TGTGCCAGCAGCTTGTGGGACAGGGACACTGAAGCTTTCTTT. Translated: CASSLWDRDTEAFF.

The J gene is TRBJ1-4, the V gene TRBV18; D is unclear. Germline CDR1 and CDR2: KGHSH and LQKENI. The CDR3 loop spans 14 amino acids. Trimming shortened V by 8 bases and J by 0 bases, and 10 bases separated the two germline ends. The CDR3 nucleotides are TGTGCCAGCAGAGACGGAGCAACTAATGAAAAACTGTTTTTT. This codes for CASRDGATNEKLFF.

V and J are TRBV13 and TRBJ2-2; D gene uncertain. This CDR3 is 12 amino acids long. V was shortened by 7 bases and J by 3 bases, with 6 bases between the two germline ends. CDR1 PRHDT and CDR2 FYEKMQ come from the germline V gene (reference sequence). The CDR3 region is CASTRDTGELFF. The CDR3 nucleotides are TGTGCCAGCACCCGAGACACCGGGGAGCTGTTTTTT.

The gene calls are TRBV29-1 and TRBJ1-1; 8 positions match TRBD1. This CDR3 spans 13 amino acids. Trimming cost V 5 bases and J 4 bases; bases outside gene matches: 6. Per germline, CDR1 SQVTM and CDR2 ANQGSEA. The CDR3 DNA sequence: TGCAGCGTTCAGGGACAGGTTTTCACTGAAGCTTTCTTT. This translates into CSVQGQVFTEAFF.

V usage is TRBV7-2 and J usage is TRBJ2-1; D might be TRBD2 (5 bases). The CDR3 runs 15 residues. Germline V gives CDR1 SGHTA, CDR2 FQGNSA. Trimming took 1 base from V and 6 from J, leaving 13 bases between them. Written as DNA, the CDR3 is TGTGCCAGCAGCTTAGATCGGCTAGGAGGCAATGAGCAGTTCTTC. This encodes CASSLDRLGGNEQFF.

This clone was detected only once. This chain connects TRBV5-1 to TRBJ1-2, with D possibly TRBD1 on 6 matching bases. The V gene's germline CDR1 is SGHRS and CDR2 YFSETQ. The germline V and J ends were trimmed by 4 bases and 4 bases, with 14 bases remaining between them. This CDR3 has 14 amino acids. The CDR3 sequence is CASSEGDRGYGYTF. The CDR3 DNA reads TGCGCCAGCAGCGAGGGGGATAGGGGCTATGGCTACACCTTC.

This clone came up once. The chain uses TRBV5-1 and TRBJ1-3; 7 bases map to TRBD1. Germline CDR1 reads SGHRS; CDR2 reads YFSETQ. Losses at the gene ends were 5 bases for V and 0 bases for J; bases not matched to a gene: 11. This CDR3 contains 17 residues. The CDR3 protein is CASREHVGTASGNTIYF. The CDR3 region has the DNA TGCGCCAGCAGAGAGCACGTAGGGACAGCCTCTGGAAACACCATATATTTT.

V is TRBV9 and J is TRBJ2-2, with D possibly TRBD2 on 5 matching bases. Germline V gene data show CDR1 as SGDLS and CDR2 as YYNGEE. The CDR3 is made up of 17 amino acids. V was trimmed by 3 bases and J by 4 bases, leaving 19 bases between them. DNA of the CDR3: TGTGCCAGCAGCGCGAATGAGGGCGGATTAGGCACCGGGGAGCTGTTTTTT. Its protein product is CASSANEGGLGTGELFF. Drawing the rest from reference TRBV9 and TRBJ2-2, the complete variable domain is DSGVTQTPKHLITATGQRVTLRCSPRSGDLSVYWYQQSLDQGLQFLIQYYNGEERAKGNILERFSAQQFPDLHSELNLSSLELGDSALYFCASSANEGGLGTGELFFGEGSRLTVL.

The chain combines TRBV2 with TRBJ1-4; D remains unclear. Germline CDR1 and CDR2: SNHLY and FYNNEI. The CDR3 runs to 13 residues. The V end lost 7 bases, the J end lost 3 bases, and 9 bases lay between the germline ends. For the CDR3, the DNA is TGTGCCAGCATTGGCGGATCTAATGAAAAACTGTTTTTT. Protein sequence: CASIGGSNEKLFF.

The genes are TRBV18 and TRBJ2-2, with TRBD1 matching over 9 bases. From germline, CDR1 is KGHSH and CDR2 LQKENI. This CDR3 spans 17 amino acids. V gave up 0 bases and J gave up 3 bases; unmatched junction bases: 5. DNA for the CDR3: TGTGCCAGCTCACCACCTAGTCGGACAGGGGACACCGGGGAGCTGTTTTTT. This gives the protein CASSPPSRTGDTGELFF.

The rearrangement joins TRBV28 to TRBJ1-6; a possible D gene is TRBD1 (6 bases). Between the trimmed V and J ends, which lost 1 base and 10 bases, there was a span of 17 bases. The CDR3 runs to 16 residues. Per the germline V gene, CDR1 is MDHEN and CDR2 is SYDVKM. The CDR3 loop is CASSLFPTGAESPLHF. CDR3 DNA: TGTGCCAGCAGTTTATTTCCGACAGGCGCCGAATCACCCCTCCACTTT.

The V gene is TRBV9, the J gene TRBJ1-2; the match to TRBD1 covers 7 bases. With 6 bases clipped from V and 5 bases from J, the junction kept 10 bases outside the gene matches. This CDR3 is 14 amino acids long. Germline V gives CDR1 SGDLS, CDR2 YYNGEE. CDR3 DNA sequence: TGTGCCAGCACCCTAAGGGGACAGCAATATGGCTACACCTTC. Translating gives CASTLRGQQYGYTF.

This clone was detected only once. The chain combines TRBV24-1 with TRBJ2-5, with D tentatively TRBD2 (8 bases). Trimming stripped 4 bases from V and 5 bases from J, with 19 bases between. The CDR3 extends over 16 amino acids. Germline V gives CDR1 KGHDR, CDR2 SFDVKD. The DNA of the CDR3 is TGTGCCACCAGTGACCCCGGGTTAGCGGGACAGGAGACCCAGTACTTC. Protein: CATSDPGLAGQETQYF.

This rearrangement joins TRBV7-3 to TRBJ2-3; no definite D call. Trimming left V 5 bases short and J 8 bases short, with 14 bases between. This CDR3 contains 13 residues. From germline, CDR1 is SGHTA and CDR2 FQGTGA. CDR3 nucleotides: TGTGCCAGCAGCCCCGCACACCTCCGTACGCAGTATTTT. It specifies CASSPAHLRTQYF.

The V and J genes are TRBV18 and TRBJ1-2; 8 nucleotides agree with TRBD1. Germline-derived CDR1 and CDR2 are KGHSH and LQKENI. V was pared by 2 bases and J by 6 bases, with 8 bases of the junction left unmatched. The CDR3 totals 15 residues. DNA for the CDR3: TGTGCCAGCTCACCAGCAAGGACAGGGTGGGATGGCTACACCTTC. Amino acid sequence: CASSPARTGWDGYTF.

J is TRBJ1-2 and V is TRBV9, with D uncertain. V was pared by 0 bases and J by 8 bases, with 11 bases between. Germline V CDR1 and CDR2: SGDLS, YYNGEE. The CDR3 contains 13 residues. The CDR3 region is CASSVDLPQGYTF. CDR3 coding DNA: TGTGCCAGCAGCGTAGATCTTCCACAAGGCTACACCTTC.

This clone was seen once. This chain links TRBV28 with TRBJ2-5, with D perhaps TRBD2 (5 bases). The CDR3 is 11 amino acids. The germline gives CDR1 MDHEN, CDR2 SYDVKM. The germline V and J ends were trimmed by 10 bases and 1 base, with 7 bases remaining between them. DNA for the CDR3: TGTGCCATCCGGGGCCAAGAGACCCAGTACTTC. Translated: CAIRGQETQYF.

This chain joins TRBV9 and TRBJ2-1; D is perhaps TRBD1 (5 bases). The germline V and J ends were trimmed by 1 base and 4 bases, with 12 bases remaining between them. CDR1 and CDR2 from the germline V gene are SGDLS and YYNGEE. The CDR3 totals 15 residues. The DNA for the CDR3 is TGTGCCAGCAGCGTACGGACGACAGCATACAATGAGCAGTTCTTC. Encoded protein: CASSVRTTAYNEQFF.

This rearrangement joins TRBV9 to TRBJ2-1; TRBD2 matches 10 bases. This CDR3 contains 16 residues. J was trimmed by 8 bases and V by 4 bases; bases with no gene match: 12. Germline lookup yields CDR1 SGDLS and CDR2 YYNGEE. CDR3 protein: CASSFVSGRADDEQFF. CDR3 coding DNA: TGTGCCAGCAGCTTTGTCAGCGGGAGGGCCGACGATGAGCAGTTCTTC.